This T cell receptor (beta chain) stems from a study of cytomegalovirus exposure and HLA in healthy donors. Regarding the study as a whole: Later analysis identified over 15,000 TCR beta sequences associated with HLA alleles, using a false discovery rate threshold of 0.05.

V was shortened by 6 bases and J by 2 bases, with 10 bases between the two germline ends. Germline CDR1 is SNHLY and CDR2 is FYNNEI. The CDR3 spans 13 residues. Regarding this clone: Its antigen is unknown.

A multiplex PCR was run with 60 Vbeta primers and 13 Jbeta primers. The data were produced by immunoSEQ multiplex PCR, yet TCRdb's version contains in-frame clones alone and is incomplete. The table has 70,000 to 90,000 clones, 84% seen once. The chain couples TRBV2 to TRBJ2-5; the D gene is possibly TRBD1 (6 bases). The clonotype comes from a man in his 70s in good health and CMV-seropositive. Material: PBMCs. The CDR3 region has the DNA TGTGCCAGCAGGCCGACAGGTCAAGAGACCCAGTACTTC. Translation: CASRPTGQETQYF.